This T cell receptor beta chain comes out of a study of PD-1 blockade in classical Hodgkin lymphoma. Using immunoSEQ multiplex PCR, the repertoire was profiled, and TCRdb retains in-frame clones only, with some absent. This sample yields 60,000 or so clones, of which about nine tenths are seen a single time; about 8.8% belongs to the top ten. The patients all showed relapse after autologous stem cell transplantation, while their brentuximab vedotin exposure varied. Overall study results and limits: Repertoire differences have undefined causes, possibly disease activity or prior therapy. According to reports, newly diagnosed patients had lower baseline TCR diversity than healthy donors, and relapsed/refractory patients had lower baseline TCR diversity still.

Germline loops: CDR1 MNHEY, CDR2 SVGAGI. The CDR3 spans 14 residues. Trimming pared 4 bases from V and 1 base from J, leaving 10 bases between. Comments on this clone: Antigen: not known.

This TCR was recovered from a human donor with classical Hodgkin lymphoma. Sample: peripheral blood mononuclear cells (PBMCs), taken at baseline. This rearrangement joins TRBV6-5 to TRBJ1-1; D gene unclear. CDR3: CASSSGSTNTEAFF. CDR3 DNA sequence: TGTGCCAGCAGTTCGGGCAGTACGAACACTGAAGCTTTCTTT.